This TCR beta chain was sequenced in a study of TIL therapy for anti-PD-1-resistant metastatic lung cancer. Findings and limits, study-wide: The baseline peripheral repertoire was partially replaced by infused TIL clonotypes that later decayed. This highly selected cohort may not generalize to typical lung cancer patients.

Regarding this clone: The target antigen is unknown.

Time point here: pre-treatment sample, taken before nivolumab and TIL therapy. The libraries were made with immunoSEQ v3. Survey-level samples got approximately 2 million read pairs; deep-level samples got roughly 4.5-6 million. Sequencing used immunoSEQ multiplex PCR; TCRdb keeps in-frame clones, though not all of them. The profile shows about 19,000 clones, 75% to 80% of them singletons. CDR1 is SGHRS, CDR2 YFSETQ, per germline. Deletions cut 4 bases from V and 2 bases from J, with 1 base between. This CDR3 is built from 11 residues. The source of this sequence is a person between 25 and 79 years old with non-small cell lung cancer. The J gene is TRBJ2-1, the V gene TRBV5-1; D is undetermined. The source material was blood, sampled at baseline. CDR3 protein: CASSTYNEQFF. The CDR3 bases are TGCGCCAGCAGCACCTACAATGAGCAGTTCTTC.